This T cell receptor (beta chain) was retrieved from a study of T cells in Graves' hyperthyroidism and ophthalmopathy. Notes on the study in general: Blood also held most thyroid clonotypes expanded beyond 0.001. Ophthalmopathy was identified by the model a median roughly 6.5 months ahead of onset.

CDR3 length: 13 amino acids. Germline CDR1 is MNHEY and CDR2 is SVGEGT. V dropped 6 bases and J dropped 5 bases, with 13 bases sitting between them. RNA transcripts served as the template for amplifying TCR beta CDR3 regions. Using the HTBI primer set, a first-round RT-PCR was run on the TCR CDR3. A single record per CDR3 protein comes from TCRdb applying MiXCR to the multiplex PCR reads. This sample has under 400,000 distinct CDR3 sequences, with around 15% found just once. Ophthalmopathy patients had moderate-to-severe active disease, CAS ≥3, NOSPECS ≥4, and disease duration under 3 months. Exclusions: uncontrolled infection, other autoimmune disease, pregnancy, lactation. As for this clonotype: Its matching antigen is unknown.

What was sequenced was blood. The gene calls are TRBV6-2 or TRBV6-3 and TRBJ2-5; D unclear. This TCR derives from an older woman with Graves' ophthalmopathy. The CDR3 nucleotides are TGTGCCAGCAGCGGAACGCCCGGGGAGACCCAGTACTTC. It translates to CASSGTPGETQYF.